This entry lists 18 T cell receptor beta chains sequenced from one sample in a study of monozygotic twins with cystic fibrosis. Only in-frame clones appear in the TCRdb table, and some are missing; sequencing was by immunoSEQ multiplex PCR. Of about 30,000 clones listed, around 85% are singletons. The sample comprised blood. The receptors originated from a girl aged 2-10 years with cystic fibrosis.

This rearrangement joins TRBV18 to TRBJ1-3; 12 bases are shared with TRBD1. Germline V gene lookup returns CDR1 KGHSH and CDR2 LQKENI. The length of the CDR3 is 15 residues. Trimming cost V 3 bases and J 7 bases; bases outside gene matches: 4. The CDR3 sequence: CASSPGDRGLNTIYF. Here the CDR3 DNA reads TGTGCCAGCTCACCTGGGGACAGGGGGCTTAACACCATATATTTT. Filled out from reference TRBV18 and TRBJ1-3, the complete variable domain reads NAGVMQNPRHLVRRRGQEARLRCSPMKGHSHVYWYRQLPEEGLKFMVYLQKENIIDESGMPKERFSAEFPKEGPSILRIQQVVRGDSAAYFCASSPGDRGLNTIYFGEGSWLTVV.

The chain has TRBV7-2 and TRBJ2-3, with D unclear. This CDR3 region has 11 residues. With 7 bases removed from V and 5 bases from J, the gap between germline ends came to 7 bases. CDR1 and CDR2 (germline): SGHTA, FQGNSA. The CDR3 coding sequence is TGTGCCAGCACCCGCCTAGATACGCAGTATTTT. This encodes CASTRLDTQYF. Full variable domain (rest looked up from reference TRBV7-2 and TRBJ2-3): GAGVSQSPSNKVTEKGKDVELRCDPISGHTALYWYRQSLGQGLEFLIYFQGNSAPDKSGLPSDRFSAERTGGSVSTLTIQRTQQEDSAVYLCASTRLDTQYFGPGTRLTVL.

V and J are TRBV30 and TRBJ2-2; D is unresolved. The CDR3 extends over 13 amino acids. Germline V CDR1 and CDR2: GTSNPN, SVGIG (reference sequence). Deletions cut 4 bases from V and 3 bases from J, with 9 bases between. The CDR3 nucleotides read TGTGCCTGGAACGGTCCGTACACCGGGGAGCTGTTTTTT. This sequence encodes CAWNGPYTGELFF.

The chain employs TRBV19 and TRBJ1-1; perhaps TRBD1 as D (5 bases). The CDR3 is 14 amino acids. Trimming took off 4 bases at V and 4 bases at J, with 13 bases between the two ends. CDR1 is LNHDA, CDR2 SQIVND, per germline (reference sequence). DNA of the CDR3: TGTGCCAGTAGTACAGGGACTTCAACCACTGAAGCTTTCTTT. It specifies CASSTGTSTTEAFF.

Concerning this clone: Relative to the germline gene, one junction end is altered; a read error may explain this. The V call is TRBV27, the J call TRBJ2-5; D gene unclear. Germline V gene sequence: CDR1 MNHEY, CDR2 SMNVEV (reference sequence). The CDR3 consists of 13 residues. The CDR3 loop reads CASSLSDGGTQYF. CDR3 in DNA: TGTGCCAGCAGTCTATCCGACGGTGGGACCCAGTACTTC.

This clone was counted once. This chain connects TRBV5-1 to TRBJ2-5, with TRBD1 identical over 7 bases. The CDR3 covers 15 residues. Trimming removed 0 bases from V and 4 bases from J; junction bases left unmatched: 6. Per the germline V gene, CDR1 is SGHRS and CDR2 is YFSETQ. CDR3 sequence reads: CASSLGTGFGETQYF. CDR3 bases: TGCGCCAGCAGCTTGGGGACAGGTTTCGGAGAGACCCAGTACTTC.

The chain combines TRBV7-9 with TRBJ2-1; D might be TRBD2 (5 bases). Trimming shortened V by 1 base and J by 0 bases, and 13 bases separated the two germline ends. This CDR3 spans 17 amino acids. From germline, CDR1 is SEHNR and CDR2 FQNEAQ (reference sequence). CDR3 in amino acids: CASSLVASGHSYNEQFF. The CDR3 nucleotides are TGTGCCAGCAGCTTAGTAGCGAGTGGTCACTCCTACAATGAGCAGTTCTTC.

The rearrangement joins TRBV5-1 to TRBJ2-6, with 8 positions matching TRBD2. The CDR3 is 16 residues long. Germline values: CDR1 SGHRS, CDR2 YFSETQ. After removal of 0 bases from V and 3 bases from J, the junction contained 2 bases not matched to a gene. CDR3 DNA sequence: TGCGCCAGCAGCTTGGAGGGGACTAGTGGGGCCAACGTCCTGACTTTC. Its translation is CASSLEGTSGANVLTF.

The genes are TRBV5-6 and TRBJ2-7; tentative D call: TRBD1 (6 bases). Germline CDR1 reads SGHDT; CDR2 reads YYEEEE. V shed 3 bases and J shed 7 bases, with 11 bases lying between them. The CDR3 length is 12 residues. Here the CDR3 reads CASSSGTREQYF. CDR3 sequence (DNA): TGTGCCAGCAGCTCCGGGACAAGGGAGCAGTACTTC.

The CDR3: CASSLELENNEQFF. The CDR3 nucleotides are TGCGCCAGCAGCTTGGAACTAGAAAACAATGAGCAGTTCTTC. The gene calls are TRBV5-1 and TRBJ2-1; D possibly corresponds to TRBD2 (5 bases). V was clipped by 0 bases and J by 5 bases, with 9 bases between them. The CDR3 totals 14 residues. Germline V gene data show CDR1 as SGHRS and CDR2 as YFSETQ.

Concerning this clone itself: The DNA is omitted, as the CDR3 cannot be located on it reliably, and the CDR3 follows TCRdb's listing. The rearrangement uses TRBV5-1 and TRBJ2-7; the table's D call, TRBD1, was not checked against the DNA. A total of 17 residues make up the CDR3, ends included. Germline V lookup: CDR1 SGHRS, CDR2 YFSETQ. CDR3 protein: CASSLAGWAGGTQVGYF.

The J gene is TRBJ2-3, the V gene TRBV6-1; no definite D call. Between the trimmed V and J ends, which lost 2 bases and 12 bases, there was a span of 21 bases. CDR1 MNHNS and CDR2 SASEGT come from the germline V gene. The CDR3 is made up of 15 amino acids. CDR3 sequence: CASSEFISGAGIQYF. CDR3 in DNA: TGTGCCAGCAGTGAATTCATCAGTGGAGCAGGAATTCAGTATTTT.

This chain links TRBV19 with TRBJ2-2; D is uncertain. In germline, CDR1 is LNHDA, CDR2 SQIVND (reference sequence). V shed 7 bases and J shed 2 bases, with 8 bases lying between them. The CDR3 has 13 amino acids. CDR3 in amino acids: CASNDFNTGELFF. The CDR3 region has the DNA TGTGCCAGTAACGACTTCAACACCGGGGAGCTGTTTTTT.

This sequence joins TRBV27 and TRBJ2-3; 11 positions agree with TRBD2. The CDR3 consists of 20 residues. Germline CDR1 MNHEY, CDR2 SMNVEV (reference sequence). Germline trimming cut 1 base from V and 0 bases from J; bases unmatched to any gene: 12. CDR3: CASSLWSRPSGRPSTDTQYF. The DNA for the CDR3 is TGTGCCAGCAGTTTATGGAGTAGGCCTAGCGGGAGGCCTAGCACAGATACGCAGTATTTT.

The chain is built from TRBV6-1 and TRBJ1-5; D gene uncertain. CDR1 is MNHNS, CDR2 SASEGT, per germline. The CDR3 length is 16 residues. V gave up 2 bases and J gave up 3 bases, with 14 bases separating them. The CDR3 bases are TGTGCCAGCAGTGAAAATGGCGGGTTAAACAATCAGCCCCAGCATTTT. It encodes CASSENGGLNNQPQHF.

There are a few counts of this clone. The chain has TRBV7-2 and TRBJ1-1; no clear D gene. The CDR3 sequence is 14 residues long. The V end lost 1 base, the J end lost 6 bases, and 12 bases lay between the germline ends. Germline lookup yields CDR1 SGHTA and CDR2 FQGNSA. CDR3 nucleotide sequence: TGTGCCAGCAGCTTAGGGAGGGATGTGGCTGAAGCTTTCTTT. Amino acids: CASSLGRDVAEAFF.

The genes are TRBV4-1 and TRBJ2-1; maybe TRBD2 (6 bases). V lost 0 bases and J 2 bases, leaving 14 bases between the germline ends. Germline lookup yields CDR1 MGHRA and CDR2 YSYEKL. This CDR3 comprises 17 residues. The CDR3 DNA reads TGCGCCAGCAGCCAAGAGTATGGTAGCGGAACCTACAATGAGCAGTTCTTC. Translating gives CASSQEYGSGTYNEQFF.

This rearrangement joins TRBV5-1 to TRBJ2-5; the match to TRBD2 covers 15 bases. Per the germline V gene, CDR1 is SGHRS and CDR2 is YFSETQ. This CDR3 comprises 17 residues. Losses at the gene ends were 3 bases for V and 5 bases for J; bases not matched to a gene: 8. The CDR3 sequence is CASSSWTSGRGRETQYF. As DNA, the CDR3 is TGCGCCAGCAGCTCGTGGACTAGCGGGAGGGGGCGTGAGACCCAGTACTTC.